These 27 T cell receptor beta chains originate from one sample sequenced in a study of cytomegalovirus exposure and HLA in healthy donors. Vbeta (60) and Jbeta (13) primers were used in the PCR. The data were produced by immunoSEQ multiplex PCR, yet TCRdb's version contains in-frame clones alone and is incomplete. This table has a few hundred thousand clones, 70% to 80% appearing once. The specimen sequenced was PBMCs. The receptors were sampled from a man aged 35-49 years in good health and CMV-seronegative.

This rearrangement joins TRBV6-1 to TRBJ1-2, with 8 bases lining up with TRBD1. Germline assignment: CDR1 MNHNS and CDR2 SASEGT. The CDR3 runs 13 residues. The V gene end was trimmed by 0 bases and the J gene end by 7 bases; junction bases not matched to a gene: 1. CDR3 in amino acids: CASSEAGTGGYTF. The CDR3 DNA follows: TGTGCCAGCAGTGAAGCCGGGACAGGTGGCTACACCTTC.

V is TRBV6-6 and J is TRBJ1-2; tentatively, D is TRBD1 (5 bases). Trimming took 6 bases from V and 6 from J, leaving 14 bases between them. The CDR3 length is 13 residues. Germline V gene sequence: CDR1 MNHNY, CDR2 SVGAGI (reference sequence). The CDR3 nucleotides read TGTGCCAGCAGGTCGGGGGGGTCGCATGGCTACACCTTC. It encodes CASRSGGSHGYTF.

The gene calls are TRBV28 and TRBJ1-3; D uncertain. The CDR3 sequence is 15 residues long. Germline values: CDR1 MDHEN, CDR2 SYDVKM. Trimming left V 5 bases short and J 0 bases short, with 11 bases between. The CDR3 nucleotides read TGTGCCAGCAGTGTGGAGACGGGCTCTGGAAACACCATATATTTT. Translation gives CASSVETGSGNTIYF.

The chain joins TRBV2 to TRBJ1-5; 7 nucleotides agree with TRBD1. Germline CDR1 reads SNHLY; CDR2 reads FYNNEI. V dropped 1 base and J dropped 7; count of bases not matched to a gene: 7. The CDR3 runs to 15 residues. The DNA of the CDR3 is TGTGCCAGCAGTGAAGACCTGACAGGGCGGCAGCCCCAGCATTTT. Translating gives CASSEDLTGRQPQHF.

The V gene is TRBV5-4, the J gene TRBJ2-1; D unresolved. The ends were cut back, 4 bases at V and 14 bases at J, with 13 bases in the middle. CDR3 size: 11 residues. CDR1 is SGHNT, CDR2 YYREEE, per germline (reference sequence). The CDR3 coding sequence is TGTGCCAGCAGCAACGGAGTTTGGAAGTTCTTC. Its protein product is CASSNGVWKFF.

The chain couples TRBV9 to TRBJ2-1, with 7 bases identical to TRBD1. Germline loops: CDR1 SGDLS, CDR2 YYNGEE. The J segment lost 7 bases and the V segment lost 0 bases, leaving 7 bases of the junction unmatched. CDR3 length: 15 residues. In DNA, the CDR3 is TGTGCCAGCAGCGTAGAAGAGGGGGCGATAAATGAGCAGTTCTTC. This sequence encodes CASSVEEGAINEQFF.

This chain links TRBV18 with TRBJ2-1; 10 bases are shared with TRBD1. Looked up from germline, CDR1 is KGHSH and CDR2 is LQKENI. The CDR3 sequence is 13 residues long. V shed 6 bases and J 9 bases; nucleotides not matched to a gene: 5. The CDR3 DNA reads as TGTGCCAGCTCGTCAAGGGACAGGGGTGAGCAGTTCTTC. This encodes CASSSRDRGEQFF.

This clone was detected a few times. This chain joins TRBV19 and TRBJ1-5; D unclear. V lost 4 bases and J lost 3, with 4 bases in between. Germline V CDR1 and CDR2: LNHDA, SQIVND (reference sequence). The CDR3 has 12 residues. The CDR3 DNA reads as TGTGCCAGTAGTAGCTACAATCAGCCCCAGCATTTT. Residues: CASSSYNQPQHF. The full variable domain, its missing parts supplied by reference TRBV19 and TRBJ1-5, is DGGITQSPKYLFRKEGQNVTLSCEQNLNHDAMYWYRQDPGQGLRLIYYSQIVNDFQKGDIAEGYSVSREKKESFPLTVTSAQKNPTAFYLCASSSYNQPQHFGDGTRLSIL.

The rearrangement joins TRBV30 to TRBJ2-5; the D gene is possibly TRBD1 (5 bases). The DNA end is a closer match to TRBJ2-7, so the J assignment may be wrong. From germline, CDR1 is GTSNPN and CDR2 SVGIG (reference sequence). CDR3 length: 13 residues. The chain's CDR3 is CAWRHLGPYEQYF. The CDR3 DNA is TGTGCCTGGCGCCATTTGGGGCCCTACGAGCAGTACTTC.

This chain connects TRBV6-5 to TRBJ2-3; the D gene is possibly TRBD2 (6 bases). The CDR3 extends over 13 amino acids. V was shortened by 2 bases and J by 4 bases, with 7 bases between the two germline ends. The germline CDR1 and CDR2 sequences are MNHEY and SVGAGI. This CDR3 is CASSYGEADTQYF. In DNA form, the CDR3 reads TGTGCCAGCAGTTACGGGGAGGCAGATACGCAGTATTTT.

On this clone itself: At one of its ends the junction is not consistent with the germline gene, which may arise from a read error. This chain joins TRBV5-4 and TRBJ2-3; 7 bases agree with TRBD2. The germline V gene has CDR1 SGHNT and CDR2 YYREEE (reference sequence). CDR3 length: 17 residues. The CDR3 nucleotides read TGCGCCAGCAGCCAAGATTGGGACGGGGGGTTCACAGATACGCAGTATTTT. This translates into CASSQDWDGGFTDTQYF.

The chain is built from TRBV27 and TRBJ1-4; 8 bases fit TRBD1. Germline CDR1 MNHEY, CDR2 SMNVEV (reference sequence). The CDR3 loop spans 16 amino acids. The V segment lost 6 bases and the J segment 8 bases; nucleotides outside the gene matches: 14. The chain's CDR3 is CASSHPDRAVWEKLFF. CDR3 in DNA: TGTGCCAGCAGCCACCCGGACAGGGCGGTTTGGGAAAAACTGTTTTTT.

The rearrangement joins TRBV9 to TRBJ2-7; D perhaps matches TRBD2 (6 bases). Germline V gives CDR1 SGDLS, CDR2 YYNGEE. This CDR3 is 15 amino acids long. Between the trimmed V and J ends, which lost 0 bases and 3 bases, there was a span of 13 bases. Written as DNA, the CDR3 is TGTGCCAGCAGCGTAGATGGGACTGCGGTCTACGAGCAGTACTTC. Translation gives CASSVDGTAVYEQYF.

This chain uses TRBV7-6 with TRBJ1-2; D not resolved. The CDR3 loop spans 14 amino acids. Germline V gene data show CDR1 as SGHVS and CDR2 as FNYEAQ. V lost 5 bases and J lost 6, with 16 bases in between. The CDR3 region is CASSPESEDNGYTF. The CDR3, as DNA: TGTGCCAGCAGCCCAGAATCAGAGGATAATGGCTACACCTTC.

J is TRBJ1-2 and V is TRBV18, with TRBD1 matching 7 bases. The germline V gene has CDR1 KGHSH and CDR2 LQKENI. J lost 5 bases, V lost 3 bases, and 6 bases had no gene match. The CDR3 length is 14 residues. CDR3 DNA sequence: TGTGCCAGCTCACCCGGGACAGAGCATTATGGCTACACCTTC. This translates into CASSPGTEHYGYTF.

In this sample, this clone turned up a few times. The chain is built from TRBV6-5 and TRBJ2-5; maybe TRBD1 (6 bases). CDR1 is MNHEY, CDR2 SVGAGI, per germline. Trimming stripped 3 bases from V and 3 bases from J, with 8 bases between. The CDR3 length is 13 residues. CDR3 sequence: CASSYGTKETQYF. CDR3 DNA: TGTGCCAGCAGTTATGGGACAAAAGAGACCCAGTACTTC.

The chain recombines TRBV18 with TRBJ1-1; TRBD1 is a possible D gene (5 bases). The CDR3 has 15 amino acids. V was trimmed by 3 bases and J by 7 bases, leaving 18 bases between them. CDR1 and CDR2 (germline): KGHSH, LQKENI. The CDR3 loop reads CASSPSGGGGDEAFF. CDR3 DNA sequence: TGTGCCAGCTCACCCTCGGGGGGGGGAGGAGATGAAGCTTTCTTT.

The V gene is TRBV7-6, the J gene TRBJ1-2; tentative D call: TRBD1 (6 bases). The germline gives CDR1 SGHVS, CDR2 FNYEAQ. Trimming took off 6 bases at V and 3 bases at J, with 11 bases between the two ends. The CDR3 spans 13 residues. The CDR3 protein is CASSPTGDYGYTF. The CDR3 nucleotides are TGTGCCAGCAGTCCGACAGGAGACTATGGCTACACCTTC. Based on the CDR3 plus reference TRBV7-6 and TRBJ1-2, the full variable domain is GAGVSQSPRYKVTKRGQDVALRCDPISGHVSLYWYRQALGQGPEFLTYFNYEAQQDKSGLPNDRFSAERPEGSISTLTIQRTEQRDSAMYRCASSPTGDYGYTFGSGTRLTVV.

The genes are TRBV15 and TRBJ1-2; possibly TRBD1 for D (6 bases). The CDR3 has 14 residues. Germline V gives CDR1 LNHNV, CDR2 YYDKDF (reference sequence). V was pared by 0 bases and J by 2 bases, with 7 bases between. This chain's CDR3 is CATSRDGQNYGYTF. CDR3 nucleotide sequence: TGTGCCACCAGCAGAGATGGACAGAACTATGGCTACACCTTC.

The chain couples TRBV2 to TRBJ1-5; 9 bases agree with TRBD1. Trimming took 9 bases from V and 6 from J; bases not matched to a gene: 6. CDR1 SNHLY and CDR2 FYNNEI come from the germline V gene. This CDR3 is built from 13 residues. The CDR3 sequence is CASRDRASQPQHF. CDR3 DNA: TGTGCCAGTCGGGACAGGGCGAGTCAGCCCCAGCATTTT.

The rearrangement links TRBV25-1 to TRBJ1-5; the match to TRBD1 covers 7 bases. The CDR3 totals 13 residues. V shed 4 bases, J shed 7 bases, and the junction held 4 bases outside the gene matches. Germline V gene lookup returns CDR1 MGHDK and CDR2 SYGVNS. CDR3 bases: TGTGCCAGCAGTGGAGGGGGCCGGCAGCCCCAGCATTTT. Protein: CASSGGGRQPQHF.

The chain has TRBV5-1 and TRBJ2-6, with D unresolved. From germline, CDR1 is SGHRS and CDR2 YFSETQ. The V end lost 7 bases, the J end lost 0 bases, and 5 bases lay between the germline ends. The CDR3 consists of 13 residues. CDR3 sequence: CASGLSGANVLTF. CDR3 bases: TGCGCCAGCGGCCTCTCTGGGGCCAACGTCCTGACTTTC.

This chain uses TRBV6-1 with TRBJ2-7, with 9 bases matching TRBD1. Trimming cost V 0 bases and J 2 bases; bases outside gene matches: 2. Germline assignment: CDR1 MNHNS and CDR2 SASEGT. CDR3 size: 15 residues. The DNA of the CDR3 is TGTGCCAGCAGTGAAGCCGGGACAGGGCCCTACGAGCAGTACTTC. Its translation: CASSEAGTGPYEQYF.

This clone occurred a few times. The CDR3 DNA reads TGTGCCAGCAGTGAAACTAGCGGGGGGATGAACACCGGGGAGCTGTTTTTT. This sequence encodes CASSETSGGMNTGELFF. The gene calls are TRBV6-1 and TRBJ2-2, with 12 bases lining up with TRBD2. The CDR3 extends over 17 amino acids. CDR1 MNHNS and CDR2 SASEGT come from the germline V gene. Germline trimming cut 2 bases from V and 1 base from J; bases unmatched to any gene: 2.

This clone was picked up one time. Other DNA sequences in the sample encode the same CDR3. This chain uses TRBV19 with TRBJ2-7, with a weak D call TRBD1 (5 bases). The germline CDR1 and CDR2 sequences are LNHDA and SQIVND (reference sequence). The CDR3 covers 14 residues. V gave up 2 bases and J gave up 2 bases, with 10 bases separating them. CDR3 DNA sequence: TGTGCCAGTAGTATATCGGGCAGGGCCTACGAGCAGTACTTC. Its translation: CASSISGRAYEQYF.

The V and J genes are TRBV2 and TRBJ1-1; D remains unclear. V lost 7 bases and J lost 1, with 13 bases in between. Germline V CDR1 and CDR2: SNHLY, FYNNEI. The length of the CDR3 is 14 residues. The chain's CDR3 is CASTVRGENTEAFF. CDR3 bases: TGTGCCAGCACTGTCCGCGGCGAGAACACTGAAGCTTTCTTT.

The chain carries TRBV4-3 and TRBJ1-6; 9 bases fit TRBD1. With V trimmed by 4 bases and J by 9 bases, 4 bases remained unmatched. The CDR3 consists of 14 residues. Per germline, CDR1 LGHNA and CDR2 YSLEER. The CDR3 is CASSPGQGGSPLHF. CDR3 bases: TGCGCCAGCAGCCCGGGACAGGGCGGTTCACCCCTCCACTTT.